This TCR beta chain was profiled in a study of early T cells in non-severe SARS-CoV-2 infection. On the study more broadly: The sequenced material was bulk RNA from unsorted whole blood, and its chains were unpaired. General study points: Anti-spike CD8 specificities were favored by VDJdb matching, whose results missed private and CD4 specificities.

Individual cDNA molecules carried attached unique molecular identifiers. Each CDR3 protein gets one entry after TCRdb re-called the 5' RACE reads with MiXCR. The sample holds around 44,000 distinct CDR3 sequences; 6% to 7% are singletons and the top ten take about a fifth. For this clonotype: As yet, its antigen is unknown.

Per germline, CDR1 SGHTA and CDR2 FQGNSA. The length of the CDR3 is 14 residues. Trimming removed 0 bases at V and 3 bases at J, with 6 bases between. Sequences were derived from whole blood, sampled at baseline. V usage is TRBV7-2 and J usage is TRBJ1-3; D remains ambiguous. The clonotype originates from an adult who was a healthcare worker with PCR-confirmed SARS-CoV-2 infection or an uninfected control (not recorded which). This CDR3 reads CASSLAGFGNTIYF. CDR3 DNA: TGTGCCAGCAGCTTAGCCGGTTTTGGAAACACCATATATTTT.